Reported below is one TCR beta chain. Its antigen remains unidentified. The data derive from a study of OX40 agonist ivuxolimab in advanced cancers. In the study overall: Intravenous ivuxolimab was administered to patients every 2 weeks at 0.01 to 10 mg/kg. Study-level points and caveats: Clonal expansion from baseline to week 6 occurred in both CD4+ and CD8+ T cells. The average count of expanded clones was higher among CD8+ T cells than among CD4+.

The protocol was immunoSEQ multiplex PCR, while the TCRdb copy is restricted to in-frame clones and leaves out a portion. Of 70,000 to 100,000 clones in the sample, 65% to 90% were seen once. This CDR3 has 13 amino acids. The germline V and J ends were trimmed by 5 bases and 0 bases, with 7 bases remaining between them. The germline V gene encodes CDR1 SGHTA and CDR2 FQGNSA. Sequences were derived from CD4+ or CD8+ T cells sorted from blood, sampled in a trial of the OX40 agonist ivuxolimab. The genes are TRBV7-2 and TRBJ1-1; D is undetermined. This clonotype originated in an adult with an advanced solid tumor such as melanoma, head and neck, liver or kidney cancer. CDR3 sequence: CASSRQLNTEAFF. The CDR3, as DNA: TGTGCCAGCAGCCGTCAGTTGAACACTGAAGCTTTCTTT.